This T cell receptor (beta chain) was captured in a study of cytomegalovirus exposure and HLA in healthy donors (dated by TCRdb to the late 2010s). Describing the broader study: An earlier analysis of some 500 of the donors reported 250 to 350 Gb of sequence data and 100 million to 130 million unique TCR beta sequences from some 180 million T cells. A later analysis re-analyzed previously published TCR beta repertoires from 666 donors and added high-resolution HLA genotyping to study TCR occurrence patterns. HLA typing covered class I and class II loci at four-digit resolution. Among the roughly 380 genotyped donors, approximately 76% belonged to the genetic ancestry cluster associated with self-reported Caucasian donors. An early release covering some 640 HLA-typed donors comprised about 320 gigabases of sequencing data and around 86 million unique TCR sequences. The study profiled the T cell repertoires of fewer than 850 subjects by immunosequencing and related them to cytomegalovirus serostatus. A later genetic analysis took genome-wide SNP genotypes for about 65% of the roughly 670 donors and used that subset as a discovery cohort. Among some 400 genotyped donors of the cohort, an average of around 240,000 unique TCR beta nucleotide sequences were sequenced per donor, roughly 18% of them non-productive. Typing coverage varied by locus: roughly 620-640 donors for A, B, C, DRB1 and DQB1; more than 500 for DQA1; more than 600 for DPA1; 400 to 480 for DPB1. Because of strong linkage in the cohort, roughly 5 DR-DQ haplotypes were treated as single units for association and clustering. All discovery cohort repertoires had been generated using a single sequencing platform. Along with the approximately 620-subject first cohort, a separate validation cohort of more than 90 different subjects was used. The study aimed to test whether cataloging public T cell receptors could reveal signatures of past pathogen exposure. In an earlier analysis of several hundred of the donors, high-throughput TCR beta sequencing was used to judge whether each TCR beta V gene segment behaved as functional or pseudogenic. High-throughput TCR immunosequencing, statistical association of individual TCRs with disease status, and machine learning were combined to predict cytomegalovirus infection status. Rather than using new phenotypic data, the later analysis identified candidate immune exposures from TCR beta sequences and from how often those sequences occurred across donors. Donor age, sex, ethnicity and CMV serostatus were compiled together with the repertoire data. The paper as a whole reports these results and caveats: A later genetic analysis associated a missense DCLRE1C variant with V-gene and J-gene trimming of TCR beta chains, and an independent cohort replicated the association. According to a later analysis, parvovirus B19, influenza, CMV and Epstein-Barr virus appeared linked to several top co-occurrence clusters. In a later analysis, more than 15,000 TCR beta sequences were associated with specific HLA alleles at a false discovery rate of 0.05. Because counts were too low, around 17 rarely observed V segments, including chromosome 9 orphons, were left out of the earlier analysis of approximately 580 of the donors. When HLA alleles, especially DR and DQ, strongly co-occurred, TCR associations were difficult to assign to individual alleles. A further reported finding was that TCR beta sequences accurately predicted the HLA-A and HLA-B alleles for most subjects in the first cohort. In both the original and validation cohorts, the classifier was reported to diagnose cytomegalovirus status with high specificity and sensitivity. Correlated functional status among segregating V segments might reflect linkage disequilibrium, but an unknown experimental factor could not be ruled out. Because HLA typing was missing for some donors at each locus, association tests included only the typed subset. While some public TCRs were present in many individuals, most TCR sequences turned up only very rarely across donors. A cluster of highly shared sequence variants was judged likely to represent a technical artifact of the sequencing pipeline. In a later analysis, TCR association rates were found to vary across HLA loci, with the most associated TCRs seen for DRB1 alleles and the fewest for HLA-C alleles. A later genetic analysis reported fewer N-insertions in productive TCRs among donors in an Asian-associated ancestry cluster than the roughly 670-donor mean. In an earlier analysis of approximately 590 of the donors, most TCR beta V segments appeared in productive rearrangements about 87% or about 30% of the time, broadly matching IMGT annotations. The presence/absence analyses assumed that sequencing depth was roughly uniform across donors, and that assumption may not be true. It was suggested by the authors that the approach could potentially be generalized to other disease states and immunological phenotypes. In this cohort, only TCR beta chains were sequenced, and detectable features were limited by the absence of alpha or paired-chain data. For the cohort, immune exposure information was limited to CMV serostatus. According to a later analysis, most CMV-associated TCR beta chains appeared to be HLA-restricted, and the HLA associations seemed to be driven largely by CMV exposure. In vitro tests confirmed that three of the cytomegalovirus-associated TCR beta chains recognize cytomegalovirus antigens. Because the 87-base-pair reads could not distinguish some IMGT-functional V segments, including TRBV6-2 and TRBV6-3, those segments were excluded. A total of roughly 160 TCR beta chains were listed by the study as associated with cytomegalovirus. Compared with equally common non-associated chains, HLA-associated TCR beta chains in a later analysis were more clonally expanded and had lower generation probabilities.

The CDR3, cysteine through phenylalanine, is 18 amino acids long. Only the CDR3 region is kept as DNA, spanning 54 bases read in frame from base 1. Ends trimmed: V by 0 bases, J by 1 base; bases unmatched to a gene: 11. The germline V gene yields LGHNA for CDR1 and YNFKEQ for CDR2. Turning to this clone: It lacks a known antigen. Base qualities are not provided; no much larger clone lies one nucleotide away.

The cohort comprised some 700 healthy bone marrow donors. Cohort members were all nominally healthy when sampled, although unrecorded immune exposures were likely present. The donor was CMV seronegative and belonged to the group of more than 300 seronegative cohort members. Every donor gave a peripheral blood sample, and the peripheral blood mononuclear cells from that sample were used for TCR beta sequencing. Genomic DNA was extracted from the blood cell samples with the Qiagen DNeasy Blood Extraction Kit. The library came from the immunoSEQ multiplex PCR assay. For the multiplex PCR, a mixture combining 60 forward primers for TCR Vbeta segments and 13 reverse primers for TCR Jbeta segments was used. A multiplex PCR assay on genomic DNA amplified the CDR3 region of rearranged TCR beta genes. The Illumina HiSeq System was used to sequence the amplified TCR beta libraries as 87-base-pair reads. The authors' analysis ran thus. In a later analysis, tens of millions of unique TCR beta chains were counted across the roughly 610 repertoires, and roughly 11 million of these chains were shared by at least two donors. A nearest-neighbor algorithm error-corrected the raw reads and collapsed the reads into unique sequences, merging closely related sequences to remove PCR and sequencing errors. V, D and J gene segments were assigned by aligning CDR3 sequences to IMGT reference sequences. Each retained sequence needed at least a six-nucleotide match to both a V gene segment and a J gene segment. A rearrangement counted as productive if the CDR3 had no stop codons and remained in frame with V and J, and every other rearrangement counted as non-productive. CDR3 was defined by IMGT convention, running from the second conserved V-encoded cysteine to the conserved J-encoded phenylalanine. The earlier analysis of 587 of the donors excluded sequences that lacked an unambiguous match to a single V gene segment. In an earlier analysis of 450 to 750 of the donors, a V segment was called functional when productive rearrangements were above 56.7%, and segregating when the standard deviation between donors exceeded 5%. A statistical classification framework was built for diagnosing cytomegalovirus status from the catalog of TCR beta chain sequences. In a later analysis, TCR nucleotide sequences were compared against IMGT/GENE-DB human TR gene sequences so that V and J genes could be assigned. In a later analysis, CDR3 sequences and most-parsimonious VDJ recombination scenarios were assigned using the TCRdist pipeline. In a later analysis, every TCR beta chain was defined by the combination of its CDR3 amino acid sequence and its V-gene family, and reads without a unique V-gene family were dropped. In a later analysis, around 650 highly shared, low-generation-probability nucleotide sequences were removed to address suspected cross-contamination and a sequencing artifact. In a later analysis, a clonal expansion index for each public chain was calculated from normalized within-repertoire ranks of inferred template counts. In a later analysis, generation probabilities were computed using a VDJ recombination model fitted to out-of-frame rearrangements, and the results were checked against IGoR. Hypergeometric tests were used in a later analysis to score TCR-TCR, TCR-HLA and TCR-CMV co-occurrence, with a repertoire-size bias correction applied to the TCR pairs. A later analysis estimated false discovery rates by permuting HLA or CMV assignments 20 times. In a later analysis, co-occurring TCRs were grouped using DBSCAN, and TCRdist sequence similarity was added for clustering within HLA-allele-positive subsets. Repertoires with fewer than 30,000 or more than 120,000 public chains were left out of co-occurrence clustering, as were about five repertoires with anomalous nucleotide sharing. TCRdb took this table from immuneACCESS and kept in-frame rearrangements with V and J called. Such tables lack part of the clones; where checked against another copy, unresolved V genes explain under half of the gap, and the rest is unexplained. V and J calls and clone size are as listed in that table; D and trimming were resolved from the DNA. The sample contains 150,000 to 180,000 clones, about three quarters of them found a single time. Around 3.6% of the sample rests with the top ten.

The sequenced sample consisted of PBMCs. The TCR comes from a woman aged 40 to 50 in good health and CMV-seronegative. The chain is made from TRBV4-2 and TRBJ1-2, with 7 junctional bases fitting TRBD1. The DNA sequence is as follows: TGTGCCAGCAGCCAAGAGCCACCGGGACAGCAAATTAACTATGGCTACACCTTC. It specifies CASSQEPPGQQINYGYTF.